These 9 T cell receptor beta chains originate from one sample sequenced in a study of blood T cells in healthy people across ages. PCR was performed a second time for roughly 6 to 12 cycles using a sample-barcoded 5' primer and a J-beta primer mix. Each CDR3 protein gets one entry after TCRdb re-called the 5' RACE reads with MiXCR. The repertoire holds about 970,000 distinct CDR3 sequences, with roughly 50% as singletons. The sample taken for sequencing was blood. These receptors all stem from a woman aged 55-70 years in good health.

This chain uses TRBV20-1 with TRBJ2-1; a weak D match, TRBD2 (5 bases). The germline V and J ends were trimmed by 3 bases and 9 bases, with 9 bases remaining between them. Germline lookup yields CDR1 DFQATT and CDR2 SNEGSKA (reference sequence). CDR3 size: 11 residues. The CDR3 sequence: CSARRVAEQFF. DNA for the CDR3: TGCAGTGCTAGGAGGGTGGCTGAGCAGTTCTTC.

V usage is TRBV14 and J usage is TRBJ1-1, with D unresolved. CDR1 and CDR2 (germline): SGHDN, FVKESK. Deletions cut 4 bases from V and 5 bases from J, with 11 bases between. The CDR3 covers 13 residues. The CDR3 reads CASSLTAGTEAFF. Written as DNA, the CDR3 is TGTGCCAGCAGCCTTACTGCGGGGACTGAAGCTTTCTTT. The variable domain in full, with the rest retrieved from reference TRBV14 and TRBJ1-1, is EAGVTQFPSHSVIEKGQTVTLRCDPISGHDNLYWYRRVMGKEIKFLLHFVKESKQDESGMPNNRFLAERTGGTYSTLKVQPAELEDSGVYFCASSLTAGTEAFFGQGTRLTVV.

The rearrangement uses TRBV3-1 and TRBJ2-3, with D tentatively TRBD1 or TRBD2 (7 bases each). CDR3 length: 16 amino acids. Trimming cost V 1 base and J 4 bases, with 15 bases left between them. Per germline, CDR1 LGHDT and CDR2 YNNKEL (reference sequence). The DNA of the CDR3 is TGTGCCAGCAGCCAAGTTCCCAGGGGGGGCGCAGATACGCAGTATTTT. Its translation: CASSQVPRGGADTQYF.

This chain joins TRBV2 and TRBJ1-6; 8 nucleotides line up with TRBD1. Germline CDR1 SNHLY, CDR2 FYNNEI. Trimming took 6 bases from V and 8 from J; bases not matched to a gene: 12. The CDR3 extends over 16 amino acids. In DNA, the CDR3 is TGTGCCAGCAGAGATCCAGGGGGCGCTTGGGATTCACCCCTCCACTTT. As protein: CASRDPGGAWDSPLHF.

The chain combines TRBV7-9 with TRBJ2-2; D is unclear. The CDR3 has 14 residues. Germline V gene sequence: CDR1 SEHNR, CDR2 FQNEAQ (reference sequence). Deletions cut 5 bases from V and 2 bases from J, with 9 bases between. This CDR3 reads CASSRVGNTGELFF. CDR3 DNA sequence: TGTGCCAGCAGCCGGGTTGGCAACACCGGGGAGCTGTTTTTT.

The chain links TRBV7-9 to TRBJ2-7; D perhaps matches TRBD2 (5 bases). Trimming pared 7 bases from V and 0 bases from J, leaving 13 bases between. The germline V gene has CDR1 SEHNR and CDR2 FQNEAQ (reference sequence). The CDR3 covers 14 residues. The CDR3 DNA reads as TGTGCCAGCAACCCGGCGGGTAGCTCCTACGAGCAGTACTTC. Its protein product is CASNPAGSSYEQYF. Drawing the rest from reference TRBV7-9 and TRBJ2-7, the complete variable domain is DTGVSQNPRHKITKRGQNVTFRCDPISEHNRLYWYRQTLGQGPEFLTYFQNEAQLEKSRLLSDRFSAERPKGSFSTLEIQRTEQGDSAMYLCASNPAGSSYEQYFGPGTRLTVT.

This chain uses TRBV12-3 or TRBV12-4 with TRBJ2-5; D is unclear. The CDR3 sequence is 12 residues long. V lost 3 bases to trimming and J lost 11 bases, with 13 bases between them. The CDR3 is CASSLRSGEQYF. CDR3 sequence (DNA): TGTGCCAGCAGTTTGAGGAGTGGTGAGCAGTACTTC.

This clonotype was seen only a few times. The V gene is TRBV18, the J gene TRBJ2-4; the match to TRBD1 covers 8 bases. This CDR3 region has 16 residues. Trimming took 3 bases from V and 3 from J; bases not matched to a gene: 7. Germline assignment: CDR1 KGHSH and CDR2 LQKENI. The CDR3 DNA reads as TGTGCCAGCTCACCGCAGACAGGGGTTGTCAAAAACATTCAGTACTTC. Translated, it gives CASSPQTGVVKNIQYF.

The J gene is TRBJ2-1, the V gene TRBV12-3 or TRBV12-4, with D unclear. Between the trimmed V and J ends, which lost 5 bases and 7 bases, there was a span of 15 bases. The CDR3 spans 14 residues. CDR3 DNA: TGTGCCAGCAGTCTTGCACTCCTGAGGAATGAGCAGTTCTTC. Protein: CASSLALLRNEQFF.